These 2 T cell receptor beta chains came from one sample sequenced in a study of human T cells and chemical hapten exposure. The time point: patch test 1, 2 weeks after DPC sensitization. The treatment denotes: therapeutic diphenylcyclopropenone sensitization with weekly scalp DPC. From the RACE reads, TCRdb called clonotypes with MiXCR, one entry per CDR3 protein. The table shows around 300,000 distinct CDR3 sequences, with around 6.9% occurring only once. The material sequenced was whole blood, taken in connection with sensitization to the hapten diphenylcyclopropenone (DPC). Every receptor here comes from a woman aged 18-29 years with alopecia areata. Some clones in this sample may be carry-over from other donors' samples.

The table lists this clonotype with many counts. The chain links TRBV5-1 to TRBJ2-6; D gene ambiguous. The germline CDR1 and CDR2 sequences are SGHRS and YFSETQ. The CDR3 consists of 14 residues. V was clipped by 0 bases and J by 4 bases, with 5 bases between them. The CDR3 DNA follows: TGCGCCAGCAGCTTGGGCCGGGGGGCCAACGTCCTGACTTTC. As protein: CASSLGRGANVLTF.

The chain couples TRBV3-1 to TRBJ2-2, with TRBD2 identical over 10 bases. Germline V gives CDR1 LGHDT, CDR2 YNNKEL (reference sequence). The J segment lost 5 bases and the V segment lost 2 bases, leaving 2 bases of the junction unmatched. This CDR3 is built from 15 residues. The CDR3 region is CASSQLAGATGELFF. Written as DNA, the CDR3 is TGTGCCAGCAGCCAACTAGCGGGGGCGACCGGGGAGCTGTTTTTT. Variable domain in full (rest from reference TRBV3-1 and TRBJ2-2): DTAVSQTPKYLVTQMGNDKSIKCEQNLGHDTMYWYKQDSKKFLKIMFSYNNKELIINETVPNRFSPKSPDKAHLNLHINSLELGDSAVYFCASSQLAGATGELFFGEGSRLTVL.